This T cell receptor (beta chain) was documented in a study of cytomegalovirus exposure and HLA in healthy donors. PCR used 60 Vbeta primers and 13 Jbeta primers. The protocol was immunoSEQ multiplex PCR, while the TCRdb copy is restricted to in-frame clones and leaves out a portion. Here the sample spans approximately 150,000 clones, roughly four fifths being singletons. Germline CDR1 is MNHEY and CDR2 is SMNVEV (reference sequence). V was clipped by 5 bases and J by 1 base, with 16 bases between them. The CDR3 totals 16 residues. Study results and caveats: The authors considered a cluster of highly shared sequence variants likely to be a sequencing artifact. Near-uniform donor sequencing depth was presumed by presence/absence analyses.

A remark on this clone: What it recognizes is unknown.

The chain couples TRBV27 to TRBJ2-3, with D perhaps matching TRBD2 (6 bases). The TCR was taken from a middle-aged woman in good health and CMV-seronegative. Sequenced input: PBMCs. Here the CDR3 DNA reads TGTGCCAGCAGTCAACCCCCGGGACTCCGCACAGATACGCAGTATTTT. Its protein is CASSQPPGLRTDTQYF.